This passage covers 30 T cell receptor beta chains from one sample sequenced in a study of T cell responses to AZD1222 COVID-19 vaccine. Using immunoSEQ multiplex PCR, the repertoire was profiled, and TCRdb retains in-frame clones only, with some absent. The data contain about 170,000 clones, around nine tenths of them singletons. The source was peripheral blood, collected 28 days after the second AZD1222 dose. Receptors originate from an adult who received the AZD1222 COVID-19 vaccine.

CDR3 protein: CASGKQETQYF. The CDR3 DNA sequence: TGTGCTAGTGGCAAACAAGAGACCCAGTACTTC. The chain recombines TRBV12-5 with TRBJ2-5; D ambiguous. Trimming cost V 6 bases and J 2 bases, with 4 bases left between them. The CDR3 runs to 11 residues. The germline gives CDR1 LGHNT, CDR2 FRNRAP.

This chain joins TRBV27 and TRBJ2-5, with 11 bases aligning to TRBD2. The length of the CDR3 is 17 residues. Germline V gene lookup returns CDR1 MNHEY and CDR2 SMNVEV (reference sequence). V was clipped by 3 bases and J by 1 base; unmatched bases: 7. CDR3 loop: CASSFLRTSGFQETQYF. The CDR3 DNA follows: TGTGCCAGCAGTTTTCTAAGGACTAGCGGGTTCCAAGAGACCCAGTACTTC.

The CDR3 DNA sequence: TGTGCCAGCAGCCCACGCTCTTGGGGAGCTTACTCCTACGAGCAGTACTTC. It yields the protein CASSPRSWGAYSYEQYF. This rearrangement joins TRBV13 to TRBJ2-7; D might be TRBD2 (5 bases). V shed 5 bases and J shed 0 bases, with 20 bases lying between them. From germline, CDR1 is PRHDT and CDR2 FYEKMQ (reference sequence). The CDR3 covers 17 residues.

The chain is built from TRBV2 and TRBJ2-1, with a tentative D call TRBD2 (6 bases). The length of the CDR3 is 12 residues. Trimming removed 6 bases at V and 9 bases at J, with 12 bases between. Germline CDR1 and CDR2: SNHLY and FYNNEI. Here the CDR3 DNA reads TGTGCCAGCAGGAGGTGGACTATTGAGCAGTTCTTC. It is translated as CASRRWTIEQFF.

The gene calls are TRBV20-1 and TRBJ2-1, with no clear D. The CDR3 spans 11 residues. V was pared by 2 bases and J by 12 bases, with 11 bases between. Germline V CDR1 and CDR2: DFQATT, SNEGSKA (reference sequence). The CDR3 sequence is CSARNYFGQFF. The CDR3 nucleotides read TGCAGTGCTAGAAACTACTTCGGGCAGTTCTTC.

This clone appeared a single time. The chain employs TRBV6-2 or TRBV6-3 and TRBJ2-7; the match to TRBD1 covers 8 bases. J lost 3 bases, V lost 2 bases, and 3 bases had no gene match. The length of the CDR3 is 14 residues. Germline assignment: CDR1 MNHEY and CDR2 SVGEGT. The DNA for the CDR3 is TGTGCCAGCAGTTACCGCGGACAGGGCTACGAGCAGTACTTC. The encoded protein is CASSYRGQGYEQYF.

The chain joins TRBV5-1 to TRBJ1-1, with 9 bases that match TRBD1. The CDR3 sequence is 15 residues long. Germline V gene lookup returns CDR1 SGHRS and CDR2 YFSETQ. Trimming at V came to 0 bases and at J to 4 bases, leaving 4 bases not matched to a gene. DNA of the CDR3: TGCGCCAGCAGCTTGGGGACAGGGGTGTCCACTGAAGCTTTCTTT. It codes for CASSLGTGVSTEAFF.

The chain joins TRBV5-4 to TRBJ1-2; D is ambiguous. Germline V gives CDR1 SGHNT, CDR2 YYREEE (reference sequence). Trimming pared 4 bases from V and 2 bases from J, leaving 12 bases between. The CDR3 loop spans 14 amino acids. CDR3 sequence reads: CASSPGQVNYGYTF. In DNA, the CDR3 is TGTGCCAGCAGCCCCGGGCAAGTCAACTATGGCTACACCTTC.

This rearrangement joins TRBV6-1 to TRBJ2-7; D is uncertain. V shed 7 bases and J shed 5 bases, with 18 bases lying between them. The germline CDR1 and CDR2 sequences are MNHNS and SASEGT. This CDR3 is 14 amino acids long. The CDR3 loop is CASKNEQPSNEQYF. CDR3 nucleotide sequence: TGTGCCAGCAAGAACGAACAGCCTTCTAACGAGCAGTACTTC.

V and J are TRBV9 and TRBJ1-2, with D perhaps TRBD1 (5 bases). The V gene lost 2 bases and the J gene lost 2 bases, with 19 bases spanning the gap. Germline CDR1 and CDR2: SGDLS and YYNGEE. The CDR3 loop spans 17 amino acids. CDR3 nucleotides: TGTGCCAGCAGCGTGGGACTTATGAGGGGTATAAACTATGGCTACACCTTC. It codes for CASSVGLMRGINYGYTF. Full variable domain (outside the CDR3, taken from reference TRBV9 and TRBJ1-2): DSGVTQTPKHLITATGQRVTLRCSPRSGDLSVYWYQQSLDQGLQFLIQYYNGEERAKGNILERFSAQQFPDLHSELNLSSLELGDSALYFCASSVGLMRGINYGYTFGSGTRLTVV.

The chain combines TRBV6-5 with TRBJ2-5; 8 nucleotides align to TRBD1. CDR3 size: 14 residues. Germline values: CDR1 MNHEY, CDR2 SVGAGI. J lost 1 base, V lost 5 bases, and 3 bases had no gene match. The CDR3 loop is CASSHQGAQETQYF. CDR3 bases: TGTGCCAGCAGTCATCAGGGGGCCCAAGAGACCCAGTACTTC.

The chain combines TRBV19 with TRBJ1-5; D might be TRBD1 (5 bases). V was cut by 4 bases and J by 7 bases, with 11 bases left in between. Germline assignment: CDR1 LNHDA and CDR2 SQIVND (reference sequence). The CDR3 is 13 residues long. CDR3 residues: CASSTRAMQPQHF. Here the CDR3 DNA reads TGTGCCAGTAGTACCAGGGCGATGCAGCCCCAGCATTTT.

This chain uses TRBV7-9 with TRBJ2-3; TRBD2 agrees at 8 bases. The CDR3 contains 13 residues. The V gene's germline CDR1 is SEHNR and CDR2 FQNEAQ (reference sequence). V was clipped by 8 bases and J by 1 base; unmatched bases: 2. CDR3 protein: CASDGGGTDTQYF. The DNA of the CDR3 is TGTGCCAGCGACGGGGGGGGCACAGATACGCAGTATTTT.

The J gene is TRBJ2-1, the V gene TRBV5-5, with D tentatively TRBD1 (5 bases). This CDR3 comprises 11 residues. CDR1 is SGHKS, CDR2 YYEKEE, per germline (reference sequence). V lost 4 bases, J lost 10 bases, and 9 bases lay in between. CDR3 nucleotide sequence: TGTGCCAGCAGCCTAAACAGGGAGCAGTTCTTC. Amino acid sequence: CASSLNREQFF. Full variable domain (missing parts from reference TRBV5-5 and TRBJ2-1): DAGVTQSPTHLIKTRGQQVTLRCSPISGHKSVSWYQQVLGQGPQFIFQYYEKEERGRGNFPDRFSARQFPNYSSELNVNALLLGDSALYLCASSLNREQFFGPGTRLTVL.

A remark on this clone: An end of the junction differs from the germline gene, which may be a read error. This sequence joins TRBV12-3 or TRBV12-4 and TRBJ1-2, with D perhaps TRBD1 (6 bases). The CDR3 extends over 13 amino acids. CDR3: CASSFRGYYGYTF. The CDR3 DNA sequence: TGCGCCAGCAGTTTCAGGGGATACTATGGCTACACCTTC.

The V gene is TRBV4-2, the J gene TRBJ1-2; TRBD1 is a possible D gene (6 bases). Germline values: CDR1 LGHNA, CDR2 YNFKEQ. V was pared by 2 bases and J by 2 bases, with 12 bases between. This CDR3 contains 15 residues. The chain's CDR3 is CASSQSLGQNYGYTF. DNA of the CDR3: TGTGCCAGCAGCCAATCCCTCGGACAGAACTATGGCTACACCTTC.

The chain combines TRBV6-5 with TRBJ2-1, with a tentative D call TRBD1 (6 bases). The germline gives CDR1 MNHEY, CDR2 SVGAGI. V shed 6 bases and J shed 2 bases, with 14 bases lying between them. The CDR3 is 15 amino acids. The CDR3 sequence: CASRETGTTYNEQFF. The CDR3 DNA sequence: TGTGCCAGCAGGGAGACAGGCACTACCTACAATGAGCAGTTCTTC.

The rearrangement links TRBV5-1 to TRBJ1-1, with unresolved D. Deletions cut 1 base from V and 3 bases from J, with 7 bases between. Per germline, CDR1 SGHRS and CDR2 YFSETQ. The CDR3 totals 13 residues. The CDR3 protein is CASSLMADTEAFF. CDR3 nucleotide sequence: TGCGCCAGCAGCTTGATGGCGGACACTGAAGCTTTCTTT.

This sequence joins TRBV7-9 and TRBJ1-1, with a weak D call TRBD1 (6 bases). Trimming removed 6 bases at V and 4 bases at J, with 15 bases between. The V gene's germline CDR1 is SEHNR and CDR2 FQNEAQ (reference sequence). The CDR3 totals 14 residues. The CDR3 sequence: CASRPRGAVTEAFF. The CDR3 DNA reads as TGTGCCAGCAGACCCCGGGGGGCAGTCACTGAAGCTTTCTTT.

This clone was detected once. The rearrangement joins TRBV12-5 to TRBJ2-1, with D uncertain. Trimming removed 2 bases at V and 9 bases at J, with 8 bases between. The CDR3 consists of 12 residues. Germline loops: CDR1 LGHNT, CDR2 FRNRAP. The CDR3 loop reads CASGLTSIEQFF. CDR3 nucleotide sequence: TGTGCTAGTGGTTTGACAAGTATTGAGCAGTTCTTC.

The chain carries TRBV15 and TRBJ2-7, with 10 bases fitting TRBD2. J lost 6 bases, V lost 3 bases, and 11 bases had no gene match. Looked up from germline, CDR1 is LNHNV and CDR2 is YYDKDF (reference sequence). The CDR3 totals 16 residues. The CDR3 reads CATSSRPGLAIGEQYF. The CDR3 DNA sequence: TGTGCCACCAGCAGCCGCCCGGGACTAGCGATAGGCGAGCAGTACTTC.

In its sample, this clone was seen a few times. The gene calls are TRBV15 and TRBJ2-7; D gene uncertain. This CDR3 region has 13 residues. The germline V gene has CDR1 LNHNV and CDR2 YYDKDF (reference sequence). V gave up 2 bases and J gave up 5 bases, with 10 bases separating them. CDR3 protein: CATSRSLRDEQYF. The DNA of the CDR3 is TGTGCCACCAGCAGATCCCTACGGGACGAGCAGTACTTC.

This clone occurred a few times. The chain links TRBV7-8 to TRBJ2-5, with a weak D call TRBD1 (6 bases). Trimming shortened V by 6 bases and J by 2 bases, and 10 bases separated the two germline ends. This CDR3 contains 13 residues. Germline CDR1 reads SGHVS; CDR2 reads FQNEAQ. CDR3 in amino acids: CASRATGQETQYF. CDR3 nucleotides: TGTGCCAGCAGGGCGACAGGTCAAGAGACCCAGTACTTC.

The chain carries TRBV7-6 and TRBJ1-1; a possible D gene is TRBD1 (5 bases). In germline, CDR1 is SGHVS, CDR2 FNYEAQ. CDR3 length: 18 amino acids. V lost 2 bases, J lost 0 bases, and 19 bases lay in between. CDR3 amino acids: CASSLLQGTEELNTEAFF. CDR3 coding DNA: TGTGCCAGCAGCTTACTTCAAGGGACCGAGGAACTGAACACTGAAGCTTTCTTT.

This sequence joins TRBV20-1 and TRBJ2-1; D is unclear. The V gene lost 0 bases and the J gene lost 9 bases, with 6 bases spanning the gap. Germline CDR1 DFQATT, CDR2 SNEGSKA (reference sequence). The CDR3 has 11 amino acids. DNA for the CDR3: TGCAGTGCTAGAGATCTGGTTGAGCAGTTCTTC. Protein product: CSARDLVEQFF.

The gene calls are TRBV5-6 and TRBJ1-2, with D tentatively TRBD1 (5 bases). Germline V gene lookup returns CDR1 SGHDT and CDR2 YYEEEE. The CDR3 runs to 18 residues. The V and J ends lost 0 bases and 4 bases respectively, with 22 bases between them. CDR3 DNA sequence: TGTGCCAGCAGCTTGGCCGATTTAGTAGGGGCGCGGAGCTATGGCTACACCTTC. This sequence encodes CASSLADLVGARSYGYTF.

The V gene is TRBV9, the J gene TRBJ2-3, with D possibly being TRBD2 (7 bases). The germline V and J ends were trimmed by 4 bases and 4 bases, with 16 bases remaining between them. Germline CDR1 and CDR2: SGDLS and YYNGEE. The CDR3 has 15 residues. The DNA of the CDR3 is TGTGCCAGCAGCCCCGAGGGGGGGGTTGCAGATACGCAGTATTTT. Protein sequence: CASSPEGGVADTQYF. Supplemented by reference TRBV9 and TRBJ2-3, the full variable domain reads DSGVTQTPKHLITATGQRVTLRCSPRSGDLSVYWYQQSLDQGLQFLIQYYNGEERAKGNILERFSAQQFPDLHSELNLSSLELGDSALYFCASSPEGGVADTQYFGPGTRLTVL.

The V call is TRBV5-1, the J call TRBJ2-1; 8 positions match TRBD2. CDR3 length: 17 amino acids. The germline V gene encodes CDR1 SGHRS and CDR2 YFSETQ. Losses at the gene ends were 4 bases for V and 7 bases for J; bases not matched to a gene: 16. CDR3 sequence (DNA): TGCGCCAGCAGCCCTCGCTGGGTGCGGGGGGCGGGTAATGAGCAGTTCTTC. It codes for CASSPRWVRGAGNEQFF. Filled out from reference TRBV5-1 and TRBJ2-1, the complete variable domain reads KAGVTQTPRYLIKTRGQQVTLSCSPISGHRSVSWYQQTPGQGLQFLFEYFSETQRNKGNFPGRFSGRQFSNSRSEMNVSTLELGDSALYLCASSPRWVRGAGNEQFFGPGTRLTVL.

The chain joins TRBV18 to TRBJ1-2; no firm D call. Trimming removed 2 bases at V and 0 bases at J, with 7 bases between. The CDR3 has 14 residues. From germline, CDR1 is KGHSH and CDR2 LQKENI. CDR3 coding DNA: TGTGCCAGCTCACCAGCTAGGTCTAACTATGGCTACACCTTC. Its translation: CASSPARSNYGYTF.

V usage is TRBV4-2 and J usage is TRBJ2-5; 7 bases line up with TRBD1. This CDR3 contains 15 residues. Germline V gene lookup returns CDR1 LGHNA and CDR2 YNFKEQ. The V and J ends lost 2 bases and 2 bases, in that order; junction bases with no gene match: 5. This chain's CDR3 is CASSQSWTGQETQYF. The CDR3 DNA reads TGTGCCAGCAGCCAATCTTGGACAGGACAAGAGACCCAGTACTTC.